This TCR beta chain was obtained from a study of molecular identifiers for immune sequencing clone quantification. This CDR3 is 16 amino acids long. V gave up 5 bases and J gave up 4 bases; unmatched junction bases: 13. Per germline, CDR1 SEHNR and CDR2 FQNEAQ (reference sequence). TCRdb processed the PCR reads anew with MiXCR; each CDR3 protein has one entry. This table has around 89,000 distinct CDR3 sequences, about 20% appearing once. This clonotype was seen once. The V call is TRBV7-9, the J call TRBJ2-7, with TRBD1 matching 8 bases. This TCR was sampled from a human donor in good health. Some libraries in this study had Jurkat cell RNA spiked in. Material for sequencing was naive CD8+ T cells from blood, with Jurkat cell RNA spiked in. As for subset: FACS-sorted CD8+CD4-CCR7+CD45RA+ naive T cells. The CDR3 DNA reads as TGTGCCAGCAGCAGAGTAGATGGGGACAGGATTTACGAGCAGTACTTC. Amino acids: CASSRVDGDRIYEQYF.